Listed below are T cell receptor beta chains from one sample, sequenced in a study of beta chain features in type 1 diabetes. Clones were read by immunoSEQ multiplex PCR, and TCRdb kept only the in-frame ones, dropping some. This sample has a few hundred thousand clones; about 18% occur once, and the top ten carry 0.044%. Material: naive CD4+ T cells from blood. Receptors were obtained from a woman under 30 in good health. Both conserved end residues are part of each CDR3. D genes are given only for firm matches. Size tells how often a clone was seen (once, few, many) or the class of an expanded clone, and some rows leave it out.

v_gene,len,j_gene,d_gene,abundance,CDR3nt,CDR3aa
TRBV7-2,14,TRBJ2-3,TRBD2,.,TGTGCCAGCAGCTCCGGACTAGCAGGAGATACGCAGTATTTT,CASSSGLAGDTQYF
TRBV5-1,15,TRBJ2-1,TRBD1,few,TGCGCCAGCAGCCGCGGACAGGGCTCCTACAATGAGCAGTTCTTC,CASSRGQGSYNEQFF
TRBV9,13,TRBJ2-5,.,.,TGTGCCAGCAGCATAGGACTGCAAGAGACCCAGTACTTC,CASSIGLQETQYF
TRBV7-9,14,TRBJ2-5,TRBD1,few,TGTGCCAGCAGCCACCCGGGACAGGGAGAGACCCAGTACTTC,CASSHPGQGETQYF
TRBV5-1,16,TRBJ1-5,.,few,TGCGCCAGCAGCTTAACGGGGATGAGGGACAATCAGCCCCAGCATTTT,CASSLTGMRDNQPQHF
TRBV9,14,TRBJ2-3,.,.,TGTGCCAGCAGCGTAGTCGGGATCACAGATACGCAGTATTTT,CASSVVGITDTQYF
TRBV9,15,TRBJ1-1,TRBD1,.,TGTGCCAGCAGCGTAGAAGGGGGCAGGTACACTGAAGCTTTCTTT,CASSVEGGRYTEAFF
TRBV7-2,15,TRBJ2-7,.,.,TGTGCCAGCAGCTTAGACCCCCAGGGTCGTTACGAGCAGTACTTC,CASSLDPQGRYEQYF
TRBV4-2,16,TRBJ2-3,.,few,TGTGCCAGCAGCCCCCAAGGGGGGGCCGTCACAGATACGCAGTATTTT,CASSPQGGAVTDTQYF
TRBV2,14,TRBJ1-2,TRBD1,.,TGTGCCAGGAGACCGACAGGGGGGATCTATGGCTACACCTTC,CARRPTGGIYGYTF
TRBV5-1,14,TRBJ2-3,.,.,TGCGCCAGCAGCTTGCGGACTGCCGCAGATACGCAGTATTTT,CASSLRTAADTQYF
TRBV5-1,14,TRBJ2-1,TRBD1,.,TGCGCCAGCAGCTCTGGACAGGCCTACAATGAGCAGTTCTTC,CASSSGQAYNEQFF
TRBV16,12,TRBJ2-5,.,.,TGTGCCAGCAGCCAGGCAGAAGAGACCCAGTACTTC,CASSQAEETQYF
TRBV7-2,13,TRBJ2-1,.,.,TGTGCCAGCAGCCCACATTCCTACAATGAGCAGTTCTTC,CASSPHSYNEQFF
TRBV5-1,16,TRBJ2-6,.,.,TGCGCCAGCAGTTTGGGCGGGTCCTCTGGGGCCAACGTCCTGACTTTC,CASSLGGSSGANVLTF
TRBV2,14,TRBJ1-1,.,.,TGTGCCAGCAAAGTAGCCGCGATGAACACTGAAGCTTTCTTT,CASKVAAMNTEAFF
TRBV7-2,12,TRBJ2-5,.,few,TGTGCCAGCAGACTCATCCAAGAGACCCAGTACTTC,CASRLIQETQYF
TRBV29-1,14,TRBJ2-2,TRBD1,few,TGCAGCGTGGGACAGGGGGATAACACCGGGGAGCTGTTTTTT,CSVGQGDNTGELFF
TRBV4-3,15,TRBJ2-5,TRBD1,.,TGCGCCAGCAGCCAAGGGACAGGGCGACGGGAGACCCAGTACTTC,CASSQGTGRRETQYF
TRBV5-1,14,TRBJ2-3,.,.,TGCGCCAGCAGCAGTACCAGTGGGGCTAATACGCAGTATTTT,CASSSTSGANTQYF
TRBV7-3,14,TRBJ1-1,TRBD1,.,TGTGCCAGCAGCTTAAGACAGGGGAACACTGAAGCTTTCTTT,CASSLRQGNTEAFF
TRBV29-1,15,TRBJ2-5,.,few,TGCAGCGTTGCGCCTCTGGACAGCTTGGCAGAGACCCAGTACTTC,CSVAPLDSLAETQYF
TRBV18,17,TRBJ2-7,.,few,TGTGCCAGCTCACCGACGAACAGGGTCCTATGGGGCTACGAGCAGTACTTC,CASSPTNRVLWGYEQYF
TRBV11-1,18,TRBJ1-1,TRBD1,few,TGTGCCAGCAGCGTAACCGGGACAGGGTCCTGGGACTCCTCTGAAGCTTTCTTT,CASSVTGTGSWDSSEAFF
TRBV7-2,16,TRBJ2-2,.,.,TGTGCCAGCAGCTTAGAATCCCCCCGGGATTCCGGGGAGCTGTTTTTT,CASSLESPRDSGELFF
TRBV7-9,14,TRBJ2-7,TRBD1,.,TGTGCCAGCAGTCCCGGACAGGGTCTCCACGAGCAGTACTTC,CASSPGQGLHEQYF
TRBV7-2,14,TRBJ1-6,TRBD1,.,TGTGCCAGCAGCTTAGGAACAGGGGGTTCACCCCTCCACTTT,CASSLGTGGSPLHF
TRBV7-2,14,TRBJ2-7,TRBD1,few,TGTGCCAGCAGCCCACAGGGGAGCTCCTACGAGCAGTACTTC,CASSPQGSSYEQYF
TRBV13,17,TRBJ2-6,.,few,TGTGCCAGCAGCAGTGACCCGACAGGCTCTGGGGCCAACGTCCTGACTTTC,CASSSDPTGSGANVLTF
TRBV29-1,14,TRBJ1-1,TRBD1,few,TGCAGCGTTGCCTCGATGACAGGGAAGAGTGAAGCTTTCTTT,CSVASMTGKSEAFF
TRBV30,13,TRBJ1-2,TRBD1,.,TGTGCCTGGACTGGGACAGGAACGGCTGGCTACACCTTC,CAWTGTGTAGYTF
TRBV9,16,TRBJ2-1,TRBD2,few,TGTGCCAGCAGCGTCACTAGCGGAAGCTCCTACAATGAGCAGTTCTTC,CASSVTSGSSYNEQFF
TRBV30,12,TRBJ2-5,.,few,TGTGCCTGGAGTGCCCTCCCCGAGACCCAGTACTTC,CAWSALPETQYF
TRBV7-8,13,TRBJ2-7,.,.,TGTGCCAGCAGCTTGGACAGAGCATACGAGCAGTACTTC,CASSLDRAYEQYF
TRBV29-1,13,TRBJ1-1,.,few,TGCAGCGTTGATAACGGCAGCGGCACTGAAGCTTTCTTT,CSVDNGSGTEAFF
TRBV30,12,TRBJ1-2,.,few,TGTGCCTGGAGTGTAAGTCAGGGTGACTACACCTTC,CAWSVSQGDYTF
TRBV7-2,13,TRBJ2-7,TRBD1,few,TGTGCCAGCAGCTTGGGACAGGGGCACGAGCAGTACTTC,CASSLGQGHEQYF
TRBV27,15,TRBJ1-5,.,few,TGTGCCAGCAGTTTGTTCAGGGGACCCAATCAGCCCCAGCATTTT,CASSLFRGPNQPQHF
TRBV7-2,14,TRBJ1-2,.,few,TGTGCCAGCAGTTTCAGGGTGGGGAAAAATGGCTACACCTTC,CASSFRVGKNGYTF
TRBV29-1,10,TRBJ2-7,.,.,TGCAGCGTATTGATCGGCGAGCAGTACTTC,CSVLIGEQYF
TRBV6-1,15,TRBJ1-2,.,.,TGTGCCAGCAGTGCCCAACCCGGGGGGATCTATGGCTACACCTTC,CASSAQPGGIYGYTF
TRBV14,16,TRBJ2-7,TRBD2,.,TGTGCCAGCAGCCAAGATCTGTGGGGGGGGTACTACGAGCAGTACTTC,CASSQDLWGGYYEQYF
TRBV10-3,15,TRBJ2-6,.,.,TGTGCCATCAGTGACAGTTCCTCTGGGGCCAACGTCCTGACTTTC,CAISDSSSGANVLTF
TRBV14,15,TRBJ1-2,TRBD1,.,TGTGCCAGCAGCCAGGATTGGGACAGGGGGATTGGCTACACCTTC,CASSQDWDRGIGYTF
TRBV15,14,TRBJ2-3,.,.,TGTGCCACCAGCAGGGCAGGGCTGCGTGATACGCAGTATTTT,CATSRAGLRDTQYF